The T cell receptor beta chain under discussion was sequenced for a study of blood T cell repertoires in COVID-19. For the study at large: Collection of acute and convalescent COVID-19 samples took place in the United States, Italy and Spain. PBMCs, B-cell-depleted T cells, or T cells provided the cDNA or gDNA that made up the material.

Original methodology: Estimation of nucleated cell counts was performed using reference gene primer amplification. Produced via immunoSEQ multiplex PCR; TCRdb's table is partial and in-frame only. Clonal size and the V and J genes are those of that table, whereas D and trimming came from the DNA. The sample carries approximately 500,000 clones, roughly 85% recorded once. Germline V gene data show CDR1 as MNHEY and CDR2 as SVGEGT. CDR3 length equals 16 residues. V lost 6 bases and J lost 1, with 17 bases in between. This receptor was taken from a human donor in a cohort sampled during active COVID-19. The sequencing input was peripheral blood. The V and J genes are TRBV6-2 or TRBV6-3 and TRBJ2-3; no clear D gene. CDR3 protein: CASSRIPGSGTDTQYF. The CDR3 bases are TGTGCCAGCAGCCGTATCCCGGGTTCCGGCACAGATACGCAGTATTTT.